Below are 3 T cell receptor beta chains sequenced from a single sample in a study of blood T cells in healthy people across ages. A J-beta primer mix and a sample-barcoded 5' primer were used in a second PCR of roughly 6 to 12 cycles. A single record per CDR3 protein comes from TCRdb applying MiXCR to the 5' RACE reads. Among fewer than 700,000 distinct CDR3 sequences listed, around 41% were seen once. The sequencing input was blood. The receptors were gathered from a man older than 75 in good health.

The CDR3 sequence: CASRSSGAPPPPPANYGYTF. The CDR3 DNA is TGTGCAAGTCGCTCCTCGGGGGCCCCTCCGCCCCCACCGGCAAACTATGGCTACACCTTC. The chain links TRBV12-2 to TRBJ1-2. TRBV12-2 is labeled a pseudogene. This CDR3 region has 20 residues.

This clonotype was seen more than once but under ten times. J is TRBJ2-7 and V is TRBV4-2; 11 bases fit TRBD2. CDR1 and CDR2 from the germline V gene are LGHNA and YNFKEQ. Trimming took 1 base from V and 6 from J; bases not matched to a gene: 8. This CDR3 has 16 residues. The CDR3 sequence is CASSQGISGRAAEQYF. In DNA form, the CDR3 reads TGTGCCAGCAGCCAAGGGATTAGCGGGAGGGCCGCCGAGCAGTACTTC.

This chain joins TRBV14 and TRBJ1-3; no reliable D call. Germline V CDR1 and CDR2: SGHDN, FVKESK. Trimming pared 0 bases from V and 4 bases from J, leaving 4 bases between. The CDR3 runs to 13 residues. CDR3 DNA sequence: TGTGCCAGCAGCCAAGATATGGGAAACACCATATATTTT. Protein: CASSQDMGNTIYF.